One sample yielded the 30 T cell receptor beta chains listed below, sequenced in a study of OX40 agonist ivuxolimab in advanced cancers. Here immunoSEQ multiplex PCR was the method, and the copy in TCRdb shows in-frame clones only, minus some. There are around 39,000 clones in the sample; 88% occur only once, and less than 5% lies in the top ten. The input for sequencing was CD4+ or CD8+ T cells sorted from blood, taken in a trial of the OX40 agonist ivuxolimab. These receptors all stem from an adult with an advanced solid tumor such as melanoma, head and neck, liver or kidney cancer.

The chain employs TRBV7-6 and TRBJ1-4, with D uncertain. Germline loops: CDR1 SGHVS, CDR2 FNYEAQ. With 1 base removed from V and 4 bases from J, the gap between germline ends came to 13 bases. The CDR3 extends over 16 amino acids. Written as DNA, the CDR3 is TGTGCCAGCAGCTTAGGTCTTAGGAAAAATAATGAAAAACTGTTTTTT. Amino acids: CASSLGLRKNNEKLFF.

The gene calls are TRBV29-1 and TRBJ1-5; maybe TRBD1 (5 bases). The germline V and J ends were trimmed by 3 bases and 3 bases, with 9 bases remaining between them. Germline values: CDR1 SQVTM, CDR2 ANQGSEA. This CDR3 comprises 13 residues. CDR3 coding DNA: TGCAGCGTTGACGGGGGAGTCAATCAGCCCCAGCATTTT. Protein product: CSVDGGVNQPQHF.

The chain employs TRBV7-9 and TRBJ2-5; D possibly corresponds to TRBD1 (6 bases). The germline V gene encodes CDR1 SEHNR and CDR2 FQNEAQ (reference sequence). V was cut by 0 bases and J by 2 bases, with 10 bases left in between. The CDR3 runs to 15 residues. Here the CDR3 DNA reads TGTGCCAGCAGCTTAGCGGGGGCACGTCAAGAGACCCAGTACTTC. It encodes CASSLAGARQETQYF.

The CDR3 protein is CASSYGTGGNTIYF. As DNA, the CDR3 is TGTGCCAGCAGTTATGGGACAGGGGGAAACACCATATATTTT. The genes are TRBV6-6 and TRBJ1-3, with TRBD1 matching 9 bases. The trim removed 3 bases at V and 4 bases at J, leaving 1 base unmatched. This CDR3 has 14 amino acids. Germline CDR1 and CDR2: MNHNY and SVGAGI (reference sequence).

The chain employs TRBV10-1 and TRBJ2-5; 9 bases align to TRBD2. J was trimmed by 5 bases and V by 2 bases; bases with no gene match: 12. The CDR3 length is 17 residues. Germline CDR1 WNHNN, CDR2 SYGVQD (reference sequence). The CDR3 loop reads CASSEGSGSWNGETQYF. The CDR3 nucleotides are TGCGCCAGCAGTGAGGGTAGCGGGAGTTGGAATGGGGAGACCCAGTACTTC.

The rearrangement links TRBV6-5 to TRBJ1-6; 9 positions agree with TRBD1. Trimming cost V 2 bases and J 10 bases; bases outside gene matches: 6. Looked up from germline, CDR1 is MNHEY and CDR2 is SVGAGI. This CDR3 has 15 residues. This CDR3 reads CASSYAGTGSSPLHF. For the CDR3, the DNA is TGTGCCAGCAGTTACGCCGGGACAGGGTCCTCACCCCTCCACTTT.

This clone has just one count. The chain couples TRBV7-6 to TRBJ2-1; 8 bases are shared with TRBD2. Per the germline V gene, CDR1 is SGHVS and CDR2 is FNYEAQ. Trimming cost V 5 bases and J 0 bases; bases outside gene matches: 9. This CDR3 comprises 17 residues. The CDR3 bases are TGTGCCAGCAGCCCCGAGTTAGCGGGGAGCTCCTACAATGAGCAGTTCTTC. The encoded protein is CASSPELAGSSYNEQFF.

V is TRBV11-2 and J is TRBJ2-6, with D possibly matching TRBD1 (5 bases). This CDR3 has 17 amino acids. Trimming cost V 5 bases and J 1 base, with 15 bases left between them. CDR1 is SGHAT and CDR2 is FQNNGV in the germline V gene. In DNA, the CDR3 is TGTGCCAGCAGCCACAGGACGTCAATGTCTGGGGCCAACGTCCTGACTTTC. It is translated as CASSHRTSMSGANVLTF.

The V and J genes are TRBV7-9 and TRBJ2-1; 9 nucleotides match TRBD1. The CDR3 consists of 13 residues. Germline lookup yields CDR1 SEHNR and CDR2 FQNEAQ (reference sequence). V lost 1 base to trimming and J lost 12 bases; unmatched junction nucleotides: 4. CDR3 sequence: CASSLVAGQGQFF. DNA for the CDR3: TGTGCCAGCAGCTTAGTTGCGGGACAGGGGCAGTTCTTC. Combining the CDR3 with reference TRBV7-9 and TRBJ2-1 gives the whole variable domain DTGVSQNPRHKITKRGQNVTFRCDPISEHNRLYWYRQTLGQGPEFLTYFQNEAQLEKSRLLSDRFSAERPKGSFSTLEIQRTEQGDSAMYLCASSLVAGQGQFFGPGTRLTVL.

CDR3 bases: TGTGCCAGCAGCCAAGTACAGTTCTATGGCTACACCTTC. Amino acid sequence: CASSQVQFYGYTF. V and J are TRBV14 and TRBJ1-2; the D is unclear. CDR1 is SGHDN and CDR2 is FVKESK in the germline V gene. V lost 1 base, J lost 4 bases, and 7 bases lay in between. The CDR3 spans 13 residues.

V and J are TRBV28 and TRBJ2-5; D gene unclear. V lost 7 bases and J lost 3, with 12 bases in between. Germline V gene lookup returns CDR1 MDHEN and CDR2 SYDVKM. The CDR3 covers 13 residues. The CDR3 loop reads CASTEVRKETQYF. CDR3 coding DNA: TGTGCCAGCACTGAAGTGCGGAAAGAGACCCAGTACTTC.

The rearrangement joins TRBV7-9 to TRBJ2-2; TRBD2 matches 11 bases. Germline V CDR1 and CDR2: SEHNR, FQNEAQ (reference sequence). Trimming at V came to 2 bases and at J to 6 bases, leaving 2 bases not matched to a gene. This CDR3 spans 15 amino acids. The DNA of the CDR3 is TGTGCCAGCAGCTTAACTAGCGGGAGTGCCGGGGAGCTGTTTTTT. Translating gives CASSLTSGSAGELFF.

The chain joins TRBV5-5 to TRBJ2-2; D perhaps matches TRBD1 (5 bases). This CDR3 spans 17 amino acids. V lost 3 bases and J lost 2, with 17 bases in between. Germline lookup yields CDR1 SGHKS and CDR2 YYEKEE (reference sequence). The CDR3 nucleotides read TGTGCCAGCAGCTACTCTATCAGGGAATCAAACACCGGGGAGCTGTTTTTT. Protein: CASSYSIRESNTGELFF.

V and J are TRBV2 and TRBJ2-1; 9 nucleotides agree with TRBD2. Losses at the gene ends were 2 bases for V and 5 bases for J; bases not matched to a gene: 4. CDR3 length: 15 residues. Germline values: CDR1 SNHLY, CDR2 FYNNEI. CDR3 coding DNA: TGTGCCAGCAGTGAATGGACTAGCGCGCACAATGAGCAGTTCTTC. This codes for CASSEWTSAHNEQFF.

The V gene is TRBV5-1, the J gene TRBJ2-2; possible D gene TRBD1, 6 bases. The germline V and J ends were trimmed by 5 bases and 0 bases, with 8 bases remaining between them. Germline lookup yields CDR1 SGHRS and CDR2 YFSETQ. This CDR3 has 14 amino acids. This CDR3 reads CASRTGSNTGELFF. The DNA of the CDR3 is TGCGCCAGCAGGACAGGATCGAACACCGGGGAGCTGTTTTTT.

The CDR3 nucleotides are TGTGCCAGCAGCTTAGCCCACAGCCAGAACACTGAAGCTTTCTTT. Its translation: CASSLAHSQNTEAFF. The gene calls are TRBV7-2 and TRBJ1-1; unclear D gene. Trimming left V 0 bases short and J 1 base short, with 9 bases between. Germline loops: CDR1 SGHTA, CDR2 FQGNSA. The CDR3 has 15 amino acids.

In its sample, this clone was seen once. The V and J genes are TRBV25-1 and TRBJ2-7; D is uncertain. The CDR3 length is 13 residues. With 5 bases removed from V and 0 bases from J, the gap between germline ends came to 8 bases. CDR1 is MGHDK and CDR2 is SYGVNS in the germline V gene. CDR3 in DNA: TGTGCCAGCAGTCTTCACATCTCCTACGAGCAGTACTTC. Translating gives CASSLHISYEQYF.

The chain couples TRBV6-1 to TRBJ2-2; D not resolved. Germline CDR1 and CDR2: MNHNS and SASEGT. V shed 5 bases and J shed 4 bases, with 8 bases lying between them. CDR3 size: 13 residues. The CDR3: CASSRLGTGELFF. The CDR3 DNA is TGTGCCAGCAGTCGTCTGGGCACCGGGGAGCTGTTTTTT.

The V and J genes are TRBV19 and TRBJ2-1; unclear D gene. In germline, CDR1 is LNHDA, CDR2 SQIVND (reference sequence). Deletions cut 8 bases from V and 3 bases from J, with 5 bases between. The CDR3 runs to 11 residues. The CDR3 nucleotides are TGTGCCAGTGGTAGCTACAATGAGCAGTTCTTC. Protein sequence: CASGSYNEQFF.

This clone has just a few counts. A junction end diverges from the germline sequence, so it may reflect a read error. The gene calls are TRBV29-1 and TRBJ2-1; the D gene could be TRBD1 or TRBD2 (6 bases each). The CDR3 totals 14 residues. Germline V gene sequence: CDR1 SQVTM, CDR2 ANQGSEA. This chain's CDR3 is CSVETLNRGRGLLF. The CDR3 nucleotides read TGCAGCGTTGAGACGTTGAATCGGGGGCGAGGACTGCTCTTC.

Of note for this clone: The sample has other DNA sequences that encode this CDR3 too. V gene TRBV6-5 combines with J gene TRBJ1-5; 9 bases align to TRBD1. Germline lookup yields CDR1 MNHEY and CDR2 SVGAGI. J was trimmed by 0 bases and V by 6 bases; bases with no gene match: 3. The CDR3 has 15 residues. The CDR3 sequence: CASSLTGGSNQPQHF. The CDR3 DNA reads as TGTGCCAGCAGCTTGACAGGGGGTAGCAATCAGCCCCAGCATTTT.

The gene calls are TRBV28 and TRBJ2-5, with D perhaps matching TRBD2 (7 bases). This CDR3 is built from 16 residues. Germline loops: CDR1 MDHEN, CDR2 SYDVKM. Trimming cost V 8 bases and J 0 bases, with 19 bases left between them. The CDR3 loop reads CASGGGQPWYQETQYF. CDR3 bases: TGTGCCAGCGGGGGGGGGCAACCTTGGTACCAAGAGACCCAGTACTTC.

The chain employs TRBV6-1 and TRBJ1-4, with no clear D. Trimming left V 7 bases short and J 8 bases short, with 17 bases between. Germline CDR1 and CDR2: MNHNS and SASEGT. CDR3 size: 14 residues. The DNA for the CDR3 is TGTGCCAGCACCGAGGGAGGTCTCAGGGAAAAACTGTTTTTT. This gives the protein CASTEGGLREKLFF.

The V and J genes are TRBV30 and TRBJ2-7; 10 bases are a match to TRBD2. Germline V lookup: CDR1 GTSNPN, CDR2 SVGIG (reference sequence). Unmatched junction bases numbered 3, after V lost 3 bases and J lost 4 bases. The CDR3 has 13 residues. The CDR3 here is CAWRASGSYEQYF. The CDR3, as DNA: TGTGCCTGGAGGGCTAGCGGGAGTTACGAGCAGTACTTC.

The rearrangement uses TRBV6-1 and TRBJ2-6, with D unclear. Trimming cost V 6 bases and J 1 base, with 10 bases left between them. The CDR3 runs 15 residues. Germline CDR1 is MNHNS and CDR2 is SASEGT. In DNA, the CDR3 is TGTGCCAGCAGCCCCGAAGGTTCTGGGGCCAACGTCCTGACTTTC. Encoded protein: CASSPEGSGANVLTF.

V is TRBV20-1 and J is TRBJ1-2; unclear D gene. Trimming removed 3 bases at V and 8 bases at J, with 10 bases between. The CDR3 consists of 11 residues. CDR1 is DFQATT, CDR2 SNEGSKA, per germline (reference sequence). CDR3 in DNA: TGCAGTGCTAGTCTTGGGAGGGGCTACACCTTC. Translation gives CSASLGRGYTF.

This rearrangement joins TRBV6-1 to TRBJ2-3; D is uncertain. The CDR3 covers 14 residues. V lost 8 bases and J lost 2, with 14 bases in between. Germline V gene sequence: CDR1 MNHNS, CDR2 SASEGT. CDR3 DNA: TGTGCCAGCTGGTGGCCGGCACCCACAGATACGCAGTATTTT. This encodes CASWWPAPTDTQYF.

This clone has just a few counts. This chain connects TRBV5-4 to TRBJ1-2; weak D call: TRBD1 (5 bases). The CDR3 contains 15 residues. Trimming removed 1 base at V and 8 bases at J, with 18 bases between. Germline V gene lookup returns CDR1 SGHNT and CDR2 YYREEE (reference sequence). The chain's CDR3 is CASSLHKGRGEGYTF. CDR3 coding DNA: TGTGCCAGCAGCTTGCATAAAGGCCGGGGGGAAGGCTACACCTTC.

The chain recombines TRBV7-3 with TRBJ2-2; D gene unclear. V was pared by 0 bases and J by 1 base, with 0 bases between. This CDR3 region has 13 residues. The germline V gene encodes CDR1 SGHTA and CDR2 FQGTGA. CDR3 protein: CASSLTNTGELFF. The CDR3, as DNA: TGTGCCAGCAGCTTAACGAACACCGGGGAGCTGTTTTTT.

V is TRBV18 and J is TRBJ1-3; TRBD1 agrees at 8 bases. The germline V gene has CDR1 KGHSH and CDR2 LQKENI. The CDR3 loop spans 13 amino acids. With V trimmed by 5 bases and J by 8 bases, 5 bases remained unmatched. CDR3 in amino acids: CASSTGQGDTIYF. The CDR3 DNA follows: TGTGCCAGCTCAACCGGACAGGGAGACACCATATATTTT.